Listed below are T cell receptor beta chains from one sample, sequenced in a study of regulatory T cells in long-lasting Graves disease. TCRdb processed the multiplex PCR reads anew with MiXCR; each CDR3 protein has one entry. There are 650,000 to 850,000 distinct CDR3 sequences in the sample; about 32% occur only once, and 40% to 55% lies in the top ten. The sequencing here drew on peripheral blood mononuclear cells (PBMCs), taken when the disease was refractory, from a patient treated with antithyroid drugs. The receptors originated from a female donor with Graves disease. CDR3s include the opening cysteine and the closing phenylalanine or tryptophan. A D gene is named only where the DNA matches it firmly. The size entry is marked missing in some rows and otherwise reads once, few, many or a size class.

TRBJ2-7 - TRBV6-1 many TGTGCCACGGGGGATCGTGCTTACGAGCAGTACTTC CATGDRAYEQYF
TRBJ2-2 TRBD1 TRBV4-1 - TGCGCCAGCAGCCAATCGGCTCAGGGGGCCGGGGAGCTGTTTTTT CASSQSAQGAGELFF
TRBJ2-1 - TRBV12-3/TRBV12-4 - TGTGCCAGCAGTTCTAATAGTGAGCAGTTCTTC CASSSNSEQFF
TRBJ2-7 TRBD2 TRBV18 - TGTGCCAGCTCACCACAACCGGGACTAGCGGGAGTATACGAGCAGTACTTC CASSPQPGLAGVYEQYF
TRBJ1-1 - TRBV20-1 few TGCAGTGCTAGATCCGGAGGAAGGACTGAAGCTTTCTTT CSARSGGRTEAFF
TRBJ1-4 TRBD1 TRBV29-1 - TGCAGCGTTCCCGGGACAGGGAACGAAAAACTGTTTTTT CSVPGTGNEKLFF
TRBJ1-1 - TRBV28 few TGTGCCAGCAGTTTCTTCCGGGACACTGAAGCTTTCTTT CASSFFRDTEAFF
TRBJ1-1 TRBD1 TRBV6-4 - TGTGCCAGCAGTGACGGACAGGGGGGGGTGAACACTGAAGCTTTCTTT CASSDGQGGVNTEAFF
TRBJ1-3 - TRBV9 few TGTGCCAGCAGCGTAGAAGTACACCTTGGAAACACCATATATTTT CASSVEVHLGNTIYF
TRBJ1-1 TRBD1 TRBV12-3/TRBV12-4 few TGTGCCAGCAGACCGGGACAGGGGGGAACTGAAGCTTTCTTT CASRPGQGGTEAFF
TRBJ1-1 - TRBV27 - TGTGCCAGCAGTGCAAGCAATAGGGGCGGGACTGAAGCTTTCTTT CASSASNRGGTEAFF
TRBJ1-2 TRBD1 TRBV10-3 - TGTGCCATCAGTGCCGCAGGACAGGTCTATGGCTACACCTTC CAISAAGQVYGYTF
TRBJ1-6 TRBD1 TRBV28 many TGTGCCAGCAGTTCGACAGGGGGTTTCAGCTCACCCCTCCACTTT CASSSTGGFSSPLHF
TRBJ1-2 TRBD1 TRBV7-9 - TGTGCCAGCAGCCCCTCGGACAGGACTGCTAACTATGGCTACACCTTC CASSPSDRTANYGYTF
TRBJ1-2 TRBD1 TRBV30 - TGTGCCTGGAGCGCAGGGACAGGGGCCTATGGCTACACCTTC CAWSAGTGAYGYTF
TRBJ2-5 - TRBV6-2/TRBV6-3 - TGTGCCAGCAGTTACTCGTACGGAACCCCCAAGACCCAGTACTTC CASSYSYGTPKTQYF
TRBJ2-7 TRBD1 TRBV2 - TGTGCCAACACTCTAAGACAGGGGGCTATTGACGAGCAGTACTTC CANTLRQGAIDEQYF
TRBJ2-2 TRBD2 TRBV7-6 few TGTGCCAGCAGCTCCGAGCGGGAGGGGACCGGGGAGCTGTTTTTT CASSSEREGTGELFF
TRBJ1-2 - TRBV4-2 - TGTGCCAGCAGCCAAGATGAACTTAACTATGGCTACACCTTC CASSQDELNYGYTF
TRBJ1-6 TRBD1 TRBV18 - TGTGCCAGCTCACCGCAGACAGGGTTCAATTCACCCCTCCACTTT CASSPQTGFNSPLHF
TRBJ2-7 TRBD2 TRBV7-9 few TGTGCCAGCAGCTCGCCGATAGGGACTAGCAGGAGCTCCTACGAGCAGTACTTC CASSSPIGTSRSSYEQYF
TRBJ2-7 TRBD2 TRBV20-1 few TGCAGTGCCCCGAGCGGGAGGAACATTTACGAGCAGTACTTC CSAPSGRNIYEQYF
TRBJ1-1 TRBD1 TRBV20-1 - TGCAGTGCTAGAACCAGGGGGCGTCCCATGAACACTGAAGCTTTCTTT CSARTRGRPMNTEAFF
TRBJ1-1 - TRBV10-3 - TGTGCCATCAGTGAGTCGACGTCAGGGGCTGAAGCTTTCTTT CAISESTSGAEAFF
TRBJ1-1 TRBD1 TRBV29-1 - TGCAGCGCAGGGGGCGGGACACCGGGGTCTGTAGCTTTCTTT CSAGGGTPGSVAFF
TRBJ2-7 - TRBV28 many TGTGCCAGCAGCCCTCTGTGGGGGTTCGAGCAGTACTTC CASSPLWGFEQYF
TRBJ2-1 TRBD2 TRBV6-1 - TGTGCCAGCAGTGAAGAACTAGCGGGGGCAAACAATGAGCAGTTCTTC CASSEELAGANNEQFF
TRBJ1-4 - TRBV7-8 - TGTGCCAGCAGCTTGGGGGCTGCTACAACTAATGAAAAACTGTTTTTT CASSLGAATTNEKLFF
TRBJ1-6 - TRBV6-1 - TGTGCCACCCAAACGGGTCCGGGGTCACCCCTCCACTTT CATQTGPGSPLHF
TRBJ1-5 - TRBV20-1 many TGCAGTGCTGGACGAGGAAATCAGCCCCAGCATTTT CSAGRGNQPQHF
TRBJ2-5 TRBD1 TRBV20-1 - TGCAGTGCTAGAGATCGGGACAGGGAGGAAGAGACCCAGTACTTC CSARDRDREEETQYF
TRBJ2-7 TRBD2 TRBV15 few TGTGCCACCAGCAGAGATTTGGGAGGGTTTTTAGCCTCCTACGAGCAGTACTTC CATSRDLGGFLASYEQYF
TRBJ1-6 - TRBV27 few TGTGCCAGCAAGCCACAGGAGAACTATAATTCACCCCTCCACTTT CASKPQENYNSPLHF
TRBJ2-6 - TRBV7-9 - TGTGCCAGCAGCATCAGGAGGGGGGACATCTTCCAAACTGGGGCCAACGTCCTGACTTTC CASSIRRGDIFQTGANVLTF
TRBJ1-2 - TRBV6-1 few TGTGCCAGCACTTCCTTCCGGGCCTATGGCTACACCTTC CASTSFRAYGYTF
TRBJ2-7 - TRBV9 - TGTGCCAGCAGCGTAGAAACAGGGAGCTCCTACGAGCAGTACTTC CASSVETGSSYEQYF
TRBJ1-2 - TRBV12-3/TRBV12-4 many TGTGCCAGCAGTTTTCTGGGGGGCTACACCTTC CASSFLGGYTF
TRBJ2-7 - TRBV25-1 - TGTGCCAGCAGTGATCCGGCGGGACCTTACGAGCAGTACTTC CASSDPAGPYEQYF
TRBJ2-7 TRBD2 TRBV20-1 - TGCAGTGCTAGCGCCGGGAGGGGCGAGCAGTACTTC CSASAGRGEQYF
TRBJ1-1 TRBD1 TRBV7-9 few TGTGCCAGCAGCTCATATGGACGGGACAGTCGTAAAGTGAACACTGAAGCTTTCTTT CASSSYGRDSRKVNTEAFF
TRBJ2-5 - TRBV7-3 - TGTGCCAGCAGCTTATATGGGGGCGACTACCTCCAAGAGACCCAGTACTTC CASSLYGGDYLQETQYF
TRBJ1-5 - TRBV30 - TGTGCCTGGAGTGGGGACGGGGAGCAGCCCCAGCATTTT CAWSGDGEQPQHF
TRBJ1-4 - TRBV2 many TGTGCCAGCAGGATCAGTGCAACTAATGAAAAACTGTTTTTT CASRISATNEKLFF
TRBJ2-2 - TRBV19 few TGTGCCAGCAGTTGGGGGGCGAACACCGGGGAGCTGTTTTTT CASSWGANTGELFF
TRBJ1-2 - TRBV28 - TGTGCCAGCAGTGCGGACACCTATGGCTACACCTTC CASSADTYGYTF
TRBJ1-1 TRBD1 TRBV5-4 - TGTGCCAGCAGCCTTGGGCGGGACAGATCGAACACTGAAGCTTTCTTT CASSLGRDRSNTEAFF
TRBJ2-7 TRBD1 TRBV6-1 - TGTGCCAGCAGTGCTCTCGGGACAGGTGTTAGTGAGCAGTACTTC CASSALGTGVSEQYF
TRBJ2-4 - TRBV9 - TGTGCCAGCAGCGTAGGGGGCTTCGCCAAAAACATTCAGTACTTC CASSVGGFAKNIQYF
TRBJ2-1 TRBD2 TRBV11-2 few TGTGCCAGCAGCTTAAGTGGCGGGGGATCCTACAATGAGCAGTTCTTC CASSLSGGGSYNEQFF
TRBJ2-7 - TRBV2 many TGTGCCAGCAGCCCCCAACACAGGGACGAGCAGTACTTC CASSPQHRDEQYF
TRBJ1-3 - TRBV7-9 - TGTGCCAGCAGCAGCCACAGGGTGTCTGGAAACACCATATATTTT CASSSHRVSGNTIYF
TRBJ2-7 TRBD1 TRBV11-2 many TGTGCCAGCAGAAAGGGGACAGAGCCCTACGAGCAGTACTTC CASRKGTEPYEQYF
TRBJ2-1 - TRBV20-1 - TGCAGTGCTAGACCCCCACCAAACAATGAGCAGTTCTTC CSARPPPNNEQFF